These 12 T cell receptor beta chains originate from one sample sequenced in a study of CD8+CD57+ T cells in acquired aplastic anemia. Genomic DNA served as template for TCR beta VDJ and CDR3 profiling. A single record per CDR3 protein comes from TCRdb applying MiXCR to the reads. This sample has around 170,000 distinct CDR3 sequences, with 55% to 80% found just once. Specimen: sorted CD4+, CD8+, or CD8+CD57+ T cells (not recorded which) from PBMCs. All receptors come from a human donor in good health.

Notes on this clonotype: One junction end disagrees with the germline gene, perhaps due to a read error. The chain has TRBV7-7 and TRBJ1-6, with TRBD1 as a possible D gene (5 bases). This CDR3 is built from 16 residues. Germline V gene data show CDR1 as SSHAT and CDR2 as FNYEAQ (reference sequence). CDR3 sequence (DNA): TGTGCTAGCAGAACCTCAGGGAGCTCCTATAATTCACCCCTCCACTTT. Protein: CASRTSGSSYNSPLHF.

V is TRBV24-1 and J is TRBJ2-7; D possibly corresponds to TRBD1 (5 bases). There are 15 residues in the CDR3. Per the germline V gene, CDR1 is KGHDR and CDR2 is SFDVKD. V was trimmed by 2 bases and J by 3 bases, leaving 13 bases between them. CDR3 nucleotides: TGTGCCACCAGTGATTCCGGAGAAGGGGACTACGAGCAGTACTTC. Its translation: CATSDSGEGDYEQYF.

Of note for this clonotype: Given a much more abundant clone one base away, this may be a read error. The conserved phenylalanine or tryptophan normally closing the CDR3 is absent here, so this likely arose from a read error. V gene TRBV9 combines with J gene TRBJ2-1; D is undetermined. CDR1 is SGDLS, CDR2 YYNGEE, per germline. The CDR3 covers 14 residues. V was shortened by 5 bases and J by 8 bases, with 17 bases between the two germline ends. The CDR3 is CASSGRLVGDEQFL. DNA for the CDR3: TGTGCCAGCAGTGGAAGGCTAGTCGGCGATGAGCAGTTCCTC.

This clonotype has a single count. The rearrangement links TRBV10-3 to TRBJ2-7; TRBD1 might be the D (6 bases). This CDR3 is 16 amino acids long. Trimming removed 7 bases from V and 2 bases from J, with 21 bases in between. Germline V gives CDR1 ENHRY, CDR2 SYGVKD. In DNA form, the CDR3 reads TGTGCCATCATGGAGGACCGGGCAGGGGTAACCTACGAGCAGTACTTC. The encoded protein is CAIMEDRAGVTYEQYF.

This clonotype came up many times. V and J are TRBV19 and TRBJ2-1; 10 nucleotides agree with TRBD2. Germline CDR1 reads LNHDA; CDR2 reads SQIVND (reference sequence). V lost 4 bases, J lost 7 bases, and 10 bases stayed unmatched. This CDR3 contains 16 residues. CDR3 sequence reads: CASSNLLAGVVNEQFF. In DNA, the CDR3 is TGTGCCAGTAGTAACCTCCTAGCGGGAGTTGTTAATGAGCAGTTCTTC.

This clonotype has only one observation. The chain combines TRBV24-1 with TRBJ2-1, with 13 bases lining up with TRBD2. V gave up 5 bases and J gave up 8 bases; unmatched junction bases: 17. The CDR3 has 19 amino acids. In germline, CDR1 is KGHDR, CDR2 SFDVKD. CDR3 sequence reads: CATSAPAGTSGASQDEQFF. In nucleotides, the CDR3 is TGTGCCACCAGTGCCCCCGCCGGGACTAGCGGGGCAAGTCAGGATGAGCAGTTCTTC.

Only one count was recorded for this clonotype. J is TRBJ2-3 and V is TRBV29-1, with 10 positions matching TRBD2. CDR1 and CDR2 (germline): SQVTM, ANQGSEA. There are 15 residues in the CDR3. The ends lost 5 bases at V and 2 bases at J; junction bases unmatched: 7. This CDR3 is CSVNGLAAHTDTQYF. The DNA of the CDR3 is TGCAGCGTTAATGGACTAGCGGCACACACAGATACGCAGTATTTT.

This clonotype was seen at least ten times. The chain combines TRBV25-1 with TRBJ1-1; 9 bases match TRBD1. CDR3 length: 15 amino acids. The J segment lost 0 bases and the V segment lost 8 bases, leaving 7 bases of the junction unmatched. Germline CDR1 and CDR2: MGHDK and SYGVNS. The CDR3 DNA is TGTGCCAGCGGAGGACAGGGGAGGATGAACACTGAAGCTTTCTTT. It encodes CASGGQGRMNTEAFF.

This clonotype was counted a few times. In nucleotides, the CDR3 is TGTGCCAGCGGGGATGACAGGGGCGAAGCTTTCTTT. It codes for CASGDDRGEAFF. The chain combines TRBV28 with TRBJ1-1, with 8 bases lining up with TRBD1. V shed 8 bases and J 8 bases; nucleotides not matched to a gene: 7. The CDR3 is made up of 12 amino acids. The germline V gene encodes CDR1 MDHEN and CDR2 SYDVKM.

At least ten counts were recorded for this clonotype. The chain is built from TRBV4-1 and TRBJ1-2; D gene ambiguous. Germline CDR1 is MGHRA and CDR2 is YSYEKL. The ends were cut back, 4 bases at V and 7 bases at J, with 13 bases in the middle. The CDR3 sequence is 13 residues long. This chain's CDR3 is CASSLPRDAGYTF. The CDR3 coding sequence is TGCGCCAGCAGCCTCCCCAGAGACGCTGGCTACACCTTC.

This clonotype was found many times. This chain links TRBV4-3 with TRBJ2-6, with D perhaps TRBD2 (6 bases). Germline V gene data show CDR1 as LGHNA and CDR2 as YSLEER. The CDR3 spans 17 residues. V lost 0 bases and J 2 bases, leaving 11 bases between the germline ends. The CDR3 is CASSQEWRGPGANVLTF. The CDR3 bases are TGCGCCAGCAGCCAAGAATGGAGGGGACCTGGGGCCAACGTCCTGACTTTC.

CDR3 amino acids: CASSPMLSSYTDTQYF. CDR3 nucleotide sequence: TGTGCCAGCAGCCCCATGCTATCATCTTACACAGATACGCAGTATTTT. V gene TRBV7-9 combines with J gene TRBJ2-3; the D is unclear. Germline assignment: CDR1 SEHNR and CDR2 FQNEAQ (reference sequence). The CDR3 consists of 16 residues. Trimming took off 5 bases at V and 2 bases at J, with 17 bases between the two ends.